This entry lists 24 T cell receptor beta chains sequenced from one sample in a study of early T cells in non-severe SARS-CoV-2 infection. Each CDR3 protein gets one entry after TCRdb re-called the 5' RACE reads with MiXCR. The repertoire holds around 57,000 distinct CDR3 sequences, with roughly 5.7% as singletons. The sequencing used whole blood, collected at baseline. The source of these receptors is an adult who was a healthcare worker with PCR-confirmed SARS-CoV-2 infection or an uninfected control (not recorded which).

Notes on this clonotype: A much larger clone is a single base away; this may be a read error. The V call is TRBV29-1, the J call TRBJ2-1; tentatively, D is TRBD1 (6 bases). Germline V gives CDR1 SQVTM, CDR2 ANQGSEA. The CDR3 length is 14 residues. The CDR3 DNA reads TGCAGCGTCCAAGACAGGATCTCCTACAATAAGCAGTTCTTC. This gives the protein CSVQDRISYNKQFF.

This clonotype appeared many times. The chain links TRBV29-1 to TRBJ2-7; maybe TRBD2 (6 bases). Germline V gene data show CDR1 as SQVTM and CDR2 as ANQGSEA. CDR3 length: 12 amino acids. V dropped 7 bases and J dropped 4 bases, with 14 bases sitting between them. CDR3 bases: TGCAGCGCCGGGACTCGCCTTTACGAGCAGTACTTC. It is translated as CSAGTRLYEQYF.

Many counts were recorded for this clonotype. The V gene is TRBV20-1, the J gene TRBJ1-6; 10 bases agree with TRBD1. Trimming at V came to 7 bases and at J to 7 bases, leaving 1 base not matched to a gene. Germline loops: CDR1 DFQATT, CDR2 SNEGSKA (reference sequence). The CDR3 totals 12 residues. This CDR3 is CSGGQGNSPLHF. The CDR3 DNA is TGCAGTGGGGGACAGGGGAATTCACCCCTCCACTTT.

This clonotype came up a few times. The CDR3 reads CASSLSSQTGELFF. The CDR3 DNA follows: TGCGCCAGCAGCTTGTCGTCGCAGACCGGGGAGCTGTTTTTT. The rearrangement links TRBV5-1 to TRBJ2-2; D is unclear. This CDR3 region has 14 residues. V was pared by 1 base and J by 5 bases, with 9 bases between. Per the germline V gene, CDR1 is SGHRS and CDR2 is YFSETQ.

This clonotype was observed at least ten times. The rearrangement links TRBV4-2 to TRBJ1-4, with D unclear. The CDR3 length is 15 residues. CDR1 and CDR2 from the germline V gene are LGHNA and YNFKEQ. Trimming removed 8 bases at V and 6 bases at J, with 19 bases between. CDR3 nucleotides: TGTGCCAGCCGACAAGGACTGGCTTCTGATGAAAAACTGTTTTTT. Translating it yields CASRQGLASDEKLFF.

The sample holds a few counts of this clonotype. CDR3 in DNA: TGTGCCAGCAGCCGATCAACGACTAGCACAGATACGCAGTATTTT. Amino acid sequence: CASSRSTTSTDTQYF. The rearrangement uses TRBV7-2 and TRBJ2-3; D is uncertain. CDR1 and CDR2 from the germline V gene are SGHTA and FQGNSA. V gave up 5 bases and J gave up 0 bases, with 12 bases separating them. This CDR3 is built from 15 residues.

This clonotype has a count of ten or more. The chain combines TRBV12-3 or TRBV12-4 with TRBJ2-5; TRBD1 aligns across 8 bases. The CDR3 is made up of 15 amino acids. With 5 bases clipped from V and 3 bases from J, the junction kept 8 bases outside the gene matches. CDR3 residues: CASSPTGTGKETQYF. DNA of the CDR3: TGTGCCAGCAGTCCCACCGGGACAGGAAAAGAGACCCAGTACTTC.

This clonotype was detected ten times or more. Here the CDR3 reads CSVRTSGRVWNEQFF. The DNA for the CDR3 is TGCAGCGTCAGGACTAGCGGGAGGGTATGGAATGAGCAGTTCTTC. The chain is built from TRBV29-1 and TRBJ2-1; 15 bases match TRBD2. Germline CDR1 and CDR2: SQVTM and ANQGSEA. The CDR3 length is 15 residues. The V segment lost 6 bases and the J segment 7 bases; nucleotides outside the gene matches: 7.

At least ten counts were recorded for this clonotype. V gene TRBV7-9 combines with J gene TRBJ2-1, with 8 bases fitting TRBD2. V gave up 7 bases and J gave up 5 bases; unmatched junction bases: 7. Germline loops: CDR1 SEHNR, CDR2 FQNEAQ (reference sequence). This CDR3 contains 14 residues. The CDR3 is CASNVLAVNNEQFF. CDR3 nucleotides: TGTGCCAGCAACGTACTAGCGGTGAACAATGAGCAGTTCTTC.

This chain links TRBV6-1 with TRBJ1-1, with D uncertain. CDR1 is MNHNS, CDR2 SASEGT, per germline. The CDR3 loop spans 13 amino acids. V was shortened by 6 bases and J by 2 bases, with 10 bases between the two germline ends. CDR3 sequence reads: CASRSLLNTEAFF. CDR3 sequence (DNA): TGTGCCAGCAGGAGTCTCTTAAACACTGAAGCTTTCTTT.

As concerns this clonotype: Mismatch with germline at one junction end may stem from a read error. V and J are TRBV25-1 and TRBJ2-1, with a possible D match to TRBD2 (6 bases). From germline, CDR1 is MGHDK and CDR2 SYGVNS. CDR3 length equals 13 residues. CDR3 sequence reads: CVSATSRSNEQFF. CDR3 nucleotide sequence: TGTGTCAGCGCCACTAGCAGGAGCAATGAGCAGTTCTTC.

Note on this clonotype: Just one base apart from a much larger clone, this may be a read error. The CDR3 ends on some other residue instead of the conserved phenylalanine or tryptophan, so this is likely a read error. The rearrangement joins TRBV4-1 to TRBJ2-3; 9 bases are a match to TRBD2. The germline CDR1 and CDR2 sequences are MGHRA and YSYEKL. This CDR3 comprises 16 residues. The junction had 6 bases not matched to a gene; V was cut back by 3 bases and J by 2 bases. The CDR3 protein is CASSQAGGPYTDTQYS. CDR3 DNA sequence: TGCGCCAGCAGCCAGGCGGGAGGGCCTTACACAGATACGCAGTATTCT.

This clonotype was detected many times. This rearrangement joins TRBV28 to TRBJ2-2; D gene ambiguous. This CDR3 is 13 amino acids long. Trimming cost V 6 bases and J 6 bases, with 11 bases left between them. The germline V gene has CDR1 MDHEN and CDR2 SYDVKM. CDR3 amino acids: CASRAAIPGELFF. The CDR3, as DNA: TGTGCCAGCAGGGCCGCTATTCCCGGGGAGCTGTTTTTT.

This clonotype was found many times. V and J are TRBV29-1 and TRBJ1-6, with 10 bases matching TRBD1. Germline V gene sequence: CDR1 SQVTM, CDR2 ANQGSEA. The CDR3 has 12 residues. V shed 2 bases, J shed 14 bases, and the junction held 3 bases outside the gene matches. CDR3 amino acids: CSVETGTGALHF. The CDR3 coding sequence is TGCAGCGTTGAAACCGGGACAGGGGCCCTCCACTTT.

This clonotype was seen repeatedly, ten times or more. J is TRBJ2-5 and V is TRBV20-1, with 9 bases aligning to TRBD2. CDR3 length: 14 residues. The germline CDR1 and CDR2 sequences are DFQATT and SNEGSKA (reference sequence). V lost 6 bases to trimming and J lost 4 bases; unmatched junction nucleotides: 9. CDR3 in amino acids: CSARLAAKTETQYF. The CDR3 DNA sequence: TGCAGTGCCCGACTAGCGGCTAAAACAGAGACCCAGTACTTC.

This clonotype showed up many times. The chain joins TRBV7-2 to TRBJ2-5, with 8 bases lining up with TRBD2. Germline-derived CDR1 and CDR2 are SGHTA and FQGNSA. The ends lost 5 bases at V and 7 bases at J; junction bases unmatched: 9. The CDR3 spans 14 residues. Here the CDR3 reads CASSQGIREGTQYF. CDR3 in DNA: TGTGCCAGCAGCCAAGGGATCCGGGAGGGGACCCAGTACTTC.

V usage is TRBV7-2 and J usage is TRBJ1-2, with a weak D call TRBD1 (5 bases). The CDR3 loop spans 14 amino acids. Germline loops: CDR1 SGHTA, CDR2 FQGNSA. The V end lost 1 base, the J end lost 2 bases, and 8 bases lay between the germline ends. The chain's CDR3 is CASSLVYRNYGYTF. CDR3 coding DNA: TGTGCCAGCAGCTTAGTGTACAGGAACTATGGCTACACCTTC.

This clonotype was counted at least ten times. The rearrangement joins TRBV7-2 to TRBJ2-3; no reliable D call. V was cut by 7 bases and J by 2 bases, with 10 bases left in between. From germline, CDR1 is SGHTA and CDR2 FQGNSA. The CDR3 loop spans 13 amino acids. The CDR3 region is CASIIRPTDTQYF. In DNA form, the CDR3 reads TGTGCCAGCATCATCAGACCCACAGATACGCAGTATTTT.

This sequence joins TRBV20-1 and TRBJ2-7; 7 nucleotides agree with TRBD2. Trimming removed 4 bases from V and 1 base from J; junction bases left unmatched: 7. CDR1 is DFQATT, CDR2 SNEGSKA, per germline (reference sequence). The CDR3 is made up of 14 amino acids. This CDR3 reads CSATKRGPSYEQYF. The CDR3 DNA sequence: TGCAGTGCTACCAAGCGGGGACCTTCCTACGAGCAGTACTTC.

There are many counts of this clonotype. The chain employs TRBV20-1 and TRBJ1-2; unclear D gene. From germline, CDR1 is DFQATT and CDR2 SNEGSKA (reference sequence). CDR3 length equals 12 residues. Trimming shortened V by 5 bases and J by 3 bases, and 10 bases separated the two germline ends. As DNA, the CDR3 is TGCAGTGCTTCCCTCTCGGACTATGGCTACACCTTC. Protein sequence: CSASLSDYGYTF.

This clonotype came up a few times. This sequence joins TRBV7-9 and TRBJ2-3; possible D gene TRBD1, 6 bases. Germline CDR1 is SEHNR and CDR2 is FQNEAQ (reference sequence). The CDR3 spans 16 residues. V was pared by 11 bases and J by 0 bases, with 21 bases between. CDR3 coding DNA: TGTGCCGGACCACCACCGGGACACCGAAGCACAGATACGCAGTATTTT. It translates to CAGPPPGHRSTDTQYF.

This clonotype was counted many times. The chain combines TRBV7-9 with TRBJ2-1; the match to TRBD2 covers 12 bases. The CDR3 covers 15 residues. Germline V gene data show CDR1 as SEHNR and CDR2 as FQNEAQ (reference sequence). Trimming at V came to 5 bases and at J to 7 bases, leaving 6 bases not matched to a gene. The CDR3 DNA reads as TGTGCCAGCAGCGTGACTAGCGGGAGATCGAATGAGCAGTTCTTC. This gives the protein CASSVTSGRSNEQFF.

Many counts were recorded for this clonotype. The genes are TRBV7-6 and TRBJ2-1; D unresolved. The CDR3 length is 13 residues. V gave up 5 bases and J gave up 5 bases, with 10 bases separating them. Looked up from germline, CDR1 is SGHVS and CDR2 is FNYEAQ. This CDR3 reads CASSPEWDNEQFF. In nucleotides, the CDR3 is TGTGCCAGCAGCCCAGAGTGGGACAATGAGCAGTTCTTC.

The chain uses TRBV18 and TRBJ2-2; D not certain. Germline loops: CDR1 KGHSH, CDR2 LQKENI. CDR3 size: 11 residues. Trimming removed 3 bases from V and 4 bases from J, with 0 bases in between. CDR3 coding DNA: TGTGCCAGCTCACCCACCGGGGAGCTGTTTTTT. Translation gives CASSPTGELFF.